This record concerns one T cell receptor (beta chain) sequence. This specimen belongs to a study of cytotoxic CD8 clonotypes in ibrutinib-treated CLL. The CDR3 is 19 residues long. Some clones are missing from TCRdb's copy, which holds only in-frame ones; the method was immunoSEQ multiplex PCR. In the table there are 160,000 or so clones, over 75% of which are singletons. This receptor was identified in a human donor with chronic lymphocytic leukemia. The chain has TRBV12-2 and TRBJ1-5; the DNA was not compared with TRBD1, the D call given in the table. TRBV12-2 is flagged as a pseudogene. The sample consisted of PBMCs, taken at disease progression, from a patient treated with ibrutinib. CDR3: CASRLASPGGIESNQPQHF. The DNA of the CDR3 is TGTGCAAGTCGCTTAGCATCCCCAGGGGGTATAGAGTCGAATCAGCCCCAGCATTTT.